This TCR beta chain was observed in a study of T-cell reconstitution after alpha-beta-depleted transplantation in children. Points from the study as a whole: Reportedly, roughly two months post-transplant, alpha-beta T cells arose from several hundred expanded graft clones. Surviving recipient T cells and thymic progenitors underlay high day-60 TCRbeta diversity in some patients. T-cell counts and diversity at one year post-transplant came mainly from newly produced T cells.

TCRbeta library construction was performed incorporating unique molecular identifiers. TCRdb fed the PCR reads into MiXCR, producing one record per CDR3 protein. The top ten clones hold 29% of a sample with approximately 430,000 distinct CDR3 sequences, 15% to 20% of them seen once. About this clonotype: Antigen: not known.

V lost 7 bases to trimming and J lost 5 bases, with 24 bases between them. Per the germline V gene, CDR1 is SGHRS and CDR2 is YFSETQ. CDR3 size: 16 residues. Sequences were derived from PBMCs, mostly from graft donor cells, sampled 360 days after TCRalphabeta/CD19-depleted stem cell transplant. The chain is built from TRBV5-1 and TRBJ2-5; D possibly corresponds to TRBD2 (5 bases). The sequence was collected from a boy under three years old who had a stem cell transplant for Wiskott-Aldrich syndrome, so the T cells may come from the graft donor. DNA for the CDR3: TGCGCCAGCCTACCCGGGCCCCTCTTCAGAGGGGAGACCCAGTACTTC. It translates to CASLPGPLFRGETQYF.